One and the same sample provided the 23 T cell receptor beta chains below, sequenced in a study of blood T cells in healthy people across ages (dated by TCRdb to 2013 to 2016). Libraries were prepared through 5' RACE. Sequencing relied on an Illumina HiSeq 2500. A second roughly 6 to 12 cycle PCR used a sample-barcoded 5' primer and a J-beta primer mix. TCRdb reanalyzed the raw reads on its own, using fastp at Q25 for trimming and MiXCR for clone calling, and kept in-frame beta chains. One record per CDR3 amino acid sequence lists the most common genes and DNA. Across this sample there are approximately 960,000 distinct CDR3 sequences, with under 35% seen only once. The ten largest clones add up to about 9.4% of the sample. This same sample was also taken into another study, of T cells of mothers and their children.

The sample was blood. Receptors originate from a woman aged 35 to 49 in good health.

The chain uses TRBV9 and TRBJ2-1; D not certain. The CDR3 has 13 residues. Trimming removed 4 bases at V and 8 bases at J, with 13 bases between. Germline V CDR1 and CDR2: SGDLS, YYNGEE. The CDR3 bases are TGTGCCAGCAGCCCCTCCCGGTTCGATGAGCAGTTCTTC. Its protein product is CASSPSRFDEQFF.

The chain uses TRBV6-6 and TRBJ2-5; D tentatively reads TRBD1 or TRBD2 (7 bases each). The CDR3 spans 16 residues. CDR1 and CDR2 (germline): MNHNY, SVGAGI (reference sequence). With 6 bases removed from V and 11 bases from J, the gap between germline ends came to 28 bases. As DNA, the CDR3 is TGTGCCAGCAGCCCCAGGGGGAGGGCCTCAGGAAATGAGCAGTACTTC. The encoded protein is CASSPRGRASGNEQYF.

This rearrangement joins TRBV5-4 to TRBJ2-7, with 7 bases aligning to TRBD2. The CDR3 is 15 amino acids. Germline CDR1 is SGHNT and CDR2 is YYREEE (reference sequence). V gave up 2 bases and J gave up 4 bases; unmatched junction bases: 9. CDR3 nucleotides: TGTGCCAGCAGCTTCGGCAGGGAGGGACCTTACGAGCAGTACTTC. It encodes CASSFGREGPYEQYF.

The rearrangement links TRBV12-3 or TRBV12-4 to TRBJ1-4, with TRBD1 as a possible D gene (5 bases). V lost 4 bases and J lost 7, with 10 bases in between. The CDR3 is 13 residues long. Here the CDR3 reads CASSWRTPEKLFF. The CDR3 nucleotides are TGTGCCAGCAGTTGGCGGACACCTGAAAAACTGTTTTTT.

The rearrangement uses TRBV7-9 and TRBJ1-1; D is possibly TRBD1 (5 bases). Trimming shortened V by 4 bases and J by 1 base, and 13 bases separated the two germline ends. The CDR3 contains 15 residues. In germline, CDR1 is SEHNR, CDR2 FQNEAQ (reference sequence). CDR3 amino acids: CASSSRDEPNTEAFF. In DNA form, the CDR3 reads TGTGCCAGCAGCTCGAGGGACGAACCGAACACTGAAGCTTTCTTT.

This clonotype has only a few counts. The chain is built from TRBV29-1 and TRBJ2-7, with D maybe TRBD2 (7 bases). CDR1 and CDR2 (germline): SQVTM, ANQGSEA. The CDR3 spans 14 residues. V was trimmed by 7 bases and J by 0 bases, leaving 16 bases between them. CDR3 region: CSALGRGSSYEQYF. CDR3 in DNA: TGCAGCGCCCTAGGGAGGGGGAGCTCCTACGAGCAGTACTTC.

DNA of the CDR3: TGCGCCAGCAGCCAAGATGGACAGGGAGGGGGTGAGCAGTTCTTC. Its protein is CASSQDGQGGGEQFF. The chain uses TRBV4-3 and TRBJ2-1, with D maybe TRBD1 (8 bases). V lost 0 bases and J lost 9, with 15 bases in between. The germline V gene has CDR1 LGHNA and CDR2 YSLEER. The CDR3 totals 15 residues.

This clonotype has just a few counts. J is TRBJ2-1 and V is TRBV18; D is unclear. In germline, CDR1 is KGHSH, CDR2 LQKENI. Between the trimmed V and J ends, which lost 2 bases and 4 bases, there was a span of 15 bases. The CDR3 is 16 residues long. Here the CDR3 DNA reads TGTGCCAGCTCACCAGGTCTGGGGAACCGATACAATGAGCAGTTCTTC. This gives the protein CASSPGLGNRYNEQFF.

The rearrangement joins TRBV20-1 to TRBJ2-2; no clear D gene. CDR3 length: 14 amino acids. Trimming took 3 bases from V and 4 from J, leaving 12 bases between them. Germline V gene lookup returns CDR1 DFQATT and CDR2 SNEGSKA (reference sequence). The CDR3 is CSARRLTGTGELFF. CDR3 DNA sequence: TGCAGTGCTAGGAGACTGACGGGCACCGGGGAGCTGTTTTTT.

The chain recombines TRBV4-3 with TRBJ1-5, with TRBD1 matching over 7 bases. V shed 3 bases, J shed 3 bases, and the junction held 8 bases outside the gene matches. This CDR3 comprises 16 residues. Per the germline V gene, CDR1 is LGHNA and CDR2 is YSLEER. CDR3 coding DNA: TGCGCCAGCAGCCAGTACCGGGACAGCGTCAATCAGCCCCAGCATTTT. Translation: CASSQYRDSVNQPQHF.

Many counts were recorded for this clonotype. The genes are TRBV29-1 and TRBJ2-5, with 14 bases that match TRBD2. Germline CDR1 and CDR2: SQVTM and ANQGSEA. The CDR3 totals 14 residues. With V trimmed by 6 bases and J by 4 bases, 4 bases remained unmatched. The CDR3 protein is CSVSGTSGGETQYF. Here the CDR3 DNA reads TGCAGCGTCTCCGGGACTAGCGGGGGAGAGACCCAGTACTTC.

This clonotype was seen at least ten times. The chain combines TRBV20-1 with TRBJ2-3, with D perhaps TRBD2 (7 bases). Germline CDR1 reads DFQATT; CDR2 reads SNEGSKA (reference sequence). V was trimmed by 2 bases and J by 2 bases, leaving 17 bases between them. The CDR3 is 16 amino acids. DNA of the CDR3: TGCAGTGCTAGAAGGAGTTGGCGGGGGCCCACAGATACGCAGTATTTT. It translates to CSARRSWRGPTDTQYF.

Points on this clonotype: Compared with germline, one end of the junction differs, possibly owing to a read error. This chain links TRBV11-1 with TRBJ2-5; TRBD1 matches 7 bases. CDR3 length: 13 residues. The germline CDR1 and CDR2 sequences are SGHAT and FQDESV (reference sequence). The CDR3: CVSSSDRVETQYF. The DNA for the CDR3 is TGTGTCAGCAGTTCCGACAGGGTCGAGACCCAGTACTTC.

This clonotype came up a few times. The chain uses TRBV5-1 and TRBJ2-3; D uncertain. V lost 5 bases, J lost 0 bases, and 10 bases lay in between. This CDR3 has 14 amino acids. The germline CDR1 and CDR2 sequences are SGHRS and YFSETQ. CDR3 loop: CASRFEGSTDTQYF. CDR3 bases: TGCGCCAGCAGGTTTGAAGGTAGCACAGATACGCAGTATTTT.

There are many counts of this clonotype. This rearrangement joins TRBV6-2 or TRBV6-3 to TRBJ2-4; possibly TRBD1 for D (5 bases). The CDR3 sequence is 15 residues long. Trimming pared 6 bases from V and 0 bases from J, leaving 12 bases between. Germline CDR1 is MNHEY and CDR2 is SVGEGT. The CDR3 protein is CASSSGSVAKNIQYF. As DNA, the CDR3 is TGTGCCAGCAGCTCAGGGTCCGTAGCCAAAAACATTCAGTACTTC.

For this clonotype: A read error is possible here, since a much larger clone lies one base away. This chain connects TRBV6-5 to TRBJ1-6; D possibly corresponds to TRBD1 (6 bases). This CDR3 spans 15 amino acids. The germline V and J ends were trimmed by 7 bases and 12 bases, with 22 bases remaining between them. Germline CDR1 reads MNHEY; CDR2 reads SVGAGI. CDR3 residues: CASTKTGGSLLPLHF. DNA for the CDR3: TGTGCCAGCACCAAAACGGGGGGCTCTTTATTACCCCTCCACTTT.

This clonotype was seen repeatedly, ten times or more. V is TRBV28 and J is TRBJ2-5, with 7 bases that match TRBD1. Trimming cost V 0 bases and J 6 bases; bases outside gene matches: 7. The CDR3 is 15 residues long. Germline V lookup: CDR1 MDHEN, CDR2 SYDVKM. CDR3 region: CASSLWGQSSKTQYF. As DNA, the CDR3 is TGTGCCAGCAGTTTATGGGGACAGAGCTCGAAGACCCAGTACTTC.

A remark on this clonotype: A much larger clonotype is one base distant, so this may be a read error. The V and J genes are TRBV7-9 and TRBJ2-1; 12 nucleotides match TRBD2. TRBJ2-7 explains the end of the DNA better; the J call may be wrong. Looked up from germline, CDR1 is SEHNR and CDR2 is FQNEAQ (reference sequence). CDR3 length equals 16 residues. This CDR3 is CASSPTSGGPYNEQYF. The DNA of the CDR3 is TGTGCCAGCAGCCCGACTAGCGGGGGCCCCTACAATGAGCAGTACTTC.

The chain couples TRBV27 to TRBJ2-7; 9 bases agree with TRBD1. This CDR3 is built from 16 residues. Unmatched junction bases numbered 9, after V lost 0 bases and J lost 6 bases. Per the germline V gene, CDR1 is MNHEY and CDR2 is SMNVEV (reference sequence). DNA of the CDR3: TGTGCCAGCAGTTTATCGATAGGGACAGGGTTGAGCGAGCAGTACTTC. It is translated as CASSLSIGTGLSEQYF.

The J gene is TRBJ2-1, the V gene TRBV9; the match to TRBD1 covers 8 bases. The CDR3 extends over 14 amino acids. V lost 3 bases and J lost 8; bases outside the gene matches: 7. CDR1 is SGDLS and CDR2 is YYNGEE in the germline V gene. DNA for the CDR3: TGTGCCAGCAGCGGGGGACAGGAGATGGATGAGCAGTTCTTC. Protein product: CASSGGQEMDEQFF.

The chain combines TRBV7-9 with TRBJ2-3, with 8 bases matching TRBD2. The V gene's germline CDR1 is SEHNR and CDR2 FQNEAQ (reference sequence). The CDR3 consists of 19 residues. V dropped 5 bases and J dropped 4; count of bases not matched to a gene: 20. In DNA, the CDR3 is TGTGCCAGCAGCCCCCTTGCGGGGGGCCACAGAGTCCCCCCAGATACGCAGTATTTT. Amino acid sequence: CASSPLAGGHRVPPDTQYF.

This clonotype has a handful of counts. J is TRBJ1-6 and V is TRBV19; perhaps TRBD1 as D (6 bases). The CDR3 totals 16 residues. V gave up 5 bases and J gave up 2 bases, with 13 bases separating them. The germline V gene encodes CDR1 LNHDA and CDR2 SQIVND (reference sequence). The chain's CDR3 is CASSSRRTAYNSPLHF. The CDR3 coding sequence is TGTGCCAGTAGTTCTCGGAGGACAGCCTATAATTCACCCCTCCACTTT.

This clonotype was observed many times. The chain carries TRBV28 and TRBJ2-4; 7 nucleotides line up with TRBD1. J gave up 6 bases and V 6 bases, and 8 bases lay outside the gene matches. Germline CDR1 reads MDHEN; CDR2 reads SYDVKM. This CDR3 spans 14 amino acids. The DNA for the CDR3 is TGTGCCAGCAGCCCCTTAAACAGGGGAAACATTCAGTACTTC. As protein: CASSPLNRGNIQYF.